These T cell receptor beta chains were read from a single sample in a study of Tregs in tolerant kidney transplant recipients. Measured with immunoSEQ multiplex PCR; TCRdb has only the in-frame clones, and not every one. Among over 60,000 clones listed, approximately 91% were seen once. The specimen was CD4+ T cells from blood, collected before the transplant. The receptors were sampled from a human donor who received a combined kidney and bone marrow transplant. Each CDR3 is given with its conserved first and last residue. Fields, in order: J gene, clone size, D gene, V gene, CDR3 DNA, CDR3 protein. A D gene is named only where the DNA matches it firmly. A row's size may be missing; if present it is once, few, many or a size class.

TRBJ1-1 - - TRBV7-9 TGTGCCAGCAGCTGGTCAACAGGGACCACTGAAGCTTTCTTT CASSWSTGTTEAFF
TRBJ1-4 - - TRBV5-1 TGCGCCAGCAGCCGGAGACAGGCCTCCGTGTTTAATGAAAAACTGTTTTTT CASSRRQASVFNEKLFF
TRBJ1-3 - TRBD1 TRBV4-1 TGCGCCAGCAGCCACTCCGACAGGGGAACCCCTGGAAACACCATATATTTT CASSHSDRGTPGNTIYF
TRBJ2-7 - TRBD2 TRBV19 TGTGCCAGTAGTGTCCCGGGAGGCCCTGAGCAGTACTTC CASSVPGGPEQYF
TRBJ2-7 once TRBD1 TRBV5-1 TGCGCCAGCAGCGCCGGGACAGGGGTTTACGAGCAGTACTTC CASSAGTGVYEQYF
TRBJ2-2 once TRBD2 TRBV18 TGTGCCAGCTCACCAAGTCTAGCGGGAAACACCGGGGAGCTGTTTTTT CASSPSLAGNTGELFF
TRBJ2-1 - - TRBV4-3 TGCGCCAGCAGCCGCGTCAGGGATAGCGGCCCAAATGAGCAGTTCTTC CASSRVRDSGPNEQFF
TRBJ2-7 - - TRBV7-2 TGTGCCAGCAGCCCGGTGGACAGCTTCTACGAGCAGTACTTC CASSPVDSFYEQYF
TRBJ2-3 - - TRBV27 TGTGCCAGCCAACGGGAGCCCTACACAGATACGCAGTATTTT CASQREPYTDTQYF
TRBJ2-1 - TRBD1 TRBV25-1 TGTGCCAGCACCGCAGACAGGGGTTTTTGGAATGAGCAGTTCTTC CASTADRGFWNEQFF
TRBJ2-6 - - TRBV6-5 TGTGCCAGCAGTTACGATTCGGGGTCTGGGGCCAACGTCCTGACTTTC CASSYDSGSGANVLTF
TRBJ2-3 - TRBD1 TRBV30 TGTGCCTGGAATACAGGGGCAGGTACGCAGTATTTT CAWNTGAGTQYF
TRBJ2-7 - - TRBV10-3 TGTGCCATCAGCGCGGGCCAGACCTCTTTCTCCGAGCAGTACTTC CAISAGQTSFSEQYF
TRBJ2-2 - - TRBV2 TGTGCCAGCAGTGTGGGAGCGGGCGGCACCGGGGAGCTGTTTTTT CASSVGAGGTGELFF
TRBJ2-5 - TRBD2 TRBV5-1 TGCGCCAGCAGCTTGGGGGGGAGGGTACACGAGACCCAGTACTTC CASSLGGRVHETQYF
TRBJ1-5 - TRBD1 TRBV28 TGTGCCAGCAGCGGAACAGGGGGTAGCAATCAGCCCCAGCATTTT CASSGTGGSNQPQHF
TRBJ2-3 - - TRBV4-1 TGCGCCAGCAGCCTGGGTTGGGCTTCGGATACGCAGTATTTT CASSLGWASDTQYF
TRBJ2-5 - - TRBV4-3 TGCGCCAGCAGCCAAGACCCCAGTTACGGGGGTACCCAGTACTTC CASSQDPSYGGTQYF
TRBJ2-7 - TRBD1 TRBV11-2 TGTGCCAGCAGCTTAGGTCGGGGACAGGGCAATGACTACGAGCAGTACTTC CASSLGRGQGNDYEQYF
TRBJ2-7 - TRBD1 TRBV5-1 TGCGCCAGCAGCTTGAGACAGGGGGGGGTCTCCTACGAGCAGTACTTC CASSLRQGGVSYEQYF
TRBJ2-5 - - TRBV19 TGTGCCAGTAGCAGCGGAACACAAGAGACCCAGTACTTC CASSSGTQETQYF
TRBJ1-2 - TRBD1 TRBV27 TGTGCCAGCAGTCCAGGGACAGTTCGCTATGGCTACACCTTC CASSPGTVRYGYTF
TRBJ1-1 - TRBD1 TRBV5-1 TGCGCCAGCAGCCCCCTGGACAGGGGCGGTACTGAAGCTTTCTTT CASSPLDRGGTEAFF
TRBJ2-3 - TRBD2 TRBV28 TGTGCCGGGAATCCCGGGACTAGCGGGAAAACAGATACGCAGTATTTT CAGNPGTSGKTDTQYF
TRBJ2-3 - - TRBV7-9 TGTGCCAGCAGCTTAGACAGGATCACAGATACGCAGTATTTT CASSLDRITDTQYF
TRBJ2-2 once TRBD2 TRBV5-6 TGTGCCAGCAGCTCCGGACTAGCGGACCCATTACTTACCGGGGAGCTGTTTTTT CASSSGLADPLLTGELFF
TRBJ2-1 - TRBD2 TRBV6-5 TGTGCCAGCAAACCCGGGGGGACCTACAATGAGCAGTTCTTC CASKPGGTYNEQFF
TRBJ1-2 - TRBD1 TRBV28 TGTGCCAGCAGTCGGGGACAGGGGACCTATGGCTACACCTTC CASSRGQGTYGYTF
TRBJ2-5 - TRBD2 TRBV4-1 TGCGCCAGCAGCCAAGATCGACGTTGGGATAGCGGGAGCACAGAGACCCAGTACTTC CASSQDRRWDSGSTETQYF
TRBJ2-7 - TRBD2 TRBV27 TGTGCCAGCAGTCCGGGGATGGGACTAGCGGGTTTTACCTACGAGCAGTACTTC CASSPGMGLAGFTYEQYF
TRBJ1-5 - - TRBV6-6 TGTGCCAGCAGTTACTCGGGCGGGATGGGCAATCAGCCCCAGCATTTT CASSYSGGMGNQPQHF
TRBJ1-2 - TRBD1 TRBV5-1 TGCGCCAGCAGTTCCGCAGGGGGAGCAGGCTATGGCTACACCTTC CASSSAGGAGYGYTF
TRBJ2-2 - - TRBV5-1 TGCGCCAGCAGCTTGGGAGTCGGGACCGGGGAGCTGTTTTTT CASSLGVGTGELFF
TRBJ1-1 - TRBD1 TRBV7-8 TGTGCCAGCAGCTACGGACAGGGAACGAGAAGGAACACTGAAGCTTTCTTT CASSYGQGTRRNTEAFF
TRBJ2-1 once TRBD2 TRBV4-2 TGTGCCAGCAGCCCGCAGGGACTAGCGGGATTGAATGAGCAGTTCTTC CASSPQGLAGLNEQFF
TRBJ2-1 once - TRBV28 TGTGCCAGCAGTGGGCAGCTGGTCAACAATGAGCAGTTCTTC CASSGQLVNNEQFF
TRBJ2-7 once TRBD1 TRBV18 TGTGCCAGCTCATCCGGACAGGACTACGAGCAGTACTTC CASSSGQDYEQYF
TRBJ1-1 - - TRBV28 TGTGCCAGCAGTCGCCTACAGGGCACTTTCGAAGCTTTCTTT CASSRLQGTFEAFF
TRBJ2-1 once - TRBV30 TGTGCCTGGAGTTTGCAGTGGAATGAGCAGTTCTTC CAWSLQWNEQFF
TRBJ1-5 few TRBD1 TRBV5-1 TGCGCCAGCAGATCGGGACAGGGGGCTACGCAAGAGCCCCAGCATTTT CASRSGQGATQEPQHF
TRBJ2-1 - - TRBV27 TGTGCCAGCAGTTCCAGGCGCTTGTACAATGAGCAGTTCTTC CASSSRRLYNEQFF
TRBJ1-3 - - TRBV19 TGTGCCAGTAGGAGGAAAGGCTCTGGAAACACCATATATTTT CASRRKGSGNTIYF
TRBJ1-2 - TRBD1 TRBV27 TGTGCCAGCAGTTTCCGGGACAGGGGTGGCTACACCTTC CASSFRDRGGYTF
TRBJ2-3 - TRBD1 TRBV5-1 TGCGCCAGCAGCCAGGGACAGGAGGCAGATACGCAGTATTTT CASSQGQEADTQYF
TRBJ2-2 - TRBD2 TRBV7-3 TGTGCCAGCAGCCAACTTACTAGCGGGGGGGGTGGTGGCGCCGGGGAGCTGTTTTTT CASSQLTSGGGGGAGELFF
TRBJ2-3 - TRBD2 TRBV19 TGTGCCAGTACTAGCGGGAGACTTGCAGATACGCAGTATTTT CASTSGRLADTQYF
TRBJ2-7 - TRBD1 TRBV19 TGTGCCAGTAGTACCCGGTTTCTTGGGGGCAATAGGGGGCGAAAGACATCCTACGAGCAGTACTTC CASSTRFLGGNRGRKTSYEQYF
TRBJ2-3 once - TRBV2 TGTGCCAGCATGGGGGGTTTTAGCACAGATACGCAGTATTTT CASMGGFSTDTQYF
TRBJ2-1 - TRBD1 TRBV5-6 TGTGCCAGCAGCTGGGGACAGGGTACCTACAATGAGCAGTTCTTC CASSWGQGTYNEQFF
TRBJ2-7 few TRBD1 TRBV4-1 TGCGCCAGCAGCCACGGACAGGGGGCTCTCTACGAGCAGTACTTC CASSHGQGALYEQYF
TRBJ2-7 - - TRBV27 TGTGCCAGCAGTTTAGAACCACCAGAGGATGTCTACGAGCAGTACTTC CASSLEPPEDVYEQYF
TRBJ1-5 - - TRBV6-1 TGTGCCAGCAGTGAATCGGGGGTTAGCAATCAGCCCCAGCATTTT CASSESGVSNQPQHF
TRBJ1-2 - - TRBV23-1 TGCGCCAGCCCCCACTGTTTATATGGCTACACCTTC CASPHCLYGYTF
TRBJ2-7 - TRBD1 TRBV28 TGTGCCAGCAGTTTTCCCAGGACAGGGGTTAACTACGAGCAGTACTTC CASSFPRTGVNYEQYF
TRBJ2-5 once - TRBV4-1 TGCGCCAGCAGCCCCCGTGCGGGGGCCCGTGTGGAGACCCAGTACTTC CASSPRAGARVETQYF
TRBJ2-2 - - TRBV25-1 TGTGCCAGCACCAACGCCGGGACTAACACCGGGGAGCTGTTTTTT CASTNAGTNTGELFF
TRBJ2-2 - - TRBV7-7 TGTGCTAGCAGCTTGGTTAGCGGTCCCGGGGAGCTGTTTTTT CASSLVSGPGELFF
TRBJ2-6 - - TRBV18 TGTGCCAGCTCACCGGTTCGGAGCTCTGGGGCCAACGTCCTGACTTTC CASSPVRSSGANVLTF
TRBJ1-1 once TRBD1 TRBV9 TGTGCCAGCAGCGCGGACAGGGTAGACACTGAAGCTTTCTTT CASSADRVDTEAFF